Each of the 20 T cell receptor beta chains below was sequenced from the same sample in a study of cytomegalovirus exposure and HLA in healthy donors. The PCR had 60 Vbeta and 13 Jbeta primers. Clones were sequenced by immunoSEQ multiplex PCR, and TCRdb holds only the in-frame ones, with some missing. The table lists 170,000 or so clones, over 70% of them singletons, with 2.5% to 3.5% in the top ten. The sample consisted of PBMCs. The receptors originated from a male donor in good health and CMV-seronegative.

V usage is TRBV28 and J usage is TRBJ1-2; 9 bases are shared with TRBD1. The CDR3 is 14 amino acids. The germline V gene has CDR1 MDHEN and CDR2 SYDVKM. Losses at the gene ends were 6 bases for V and 7 bases for J; bases not matched to a gene: 9. The CDR3 spells CASRSGTGLSGYTF. DNA for the CDR3: TGTGCCAGCAGATCCGGGACAGGGCTCAGTGGCTACACCTTC.

J is TRBJ2-5 and V is TRBV6-5; 8 bases match TRBD1. V dropped 7 bases and J dropped 4; count of bases not matched to a gene: 8. CDR1 MNHEY and CDR2 SVGAGI come from the germline V gene. The CDR3 loop spans 14 amino acids. The CDR3 DNA is TGTGCCAGCACCGACCGGACAGGGAGAGAGACCCAGTACTTC. This translates into CASTDRTGRETQYF.

J is TRBJ1-5 and V is TRBV19; D possibly corresponds to TRBD1 (6 bases). Germline V gives CDR1 LNHDA, CDR2 SQIVND (reference sequence). This CDR3 has 19 amino acids. V was trimmed by 5 bases and J by 3 bases, leaving 26 bases between them. The CDR3 is CASSPQGQSTPLLNQPQHF. CDR3 sequence (DNA): TGTGCCAGTAGTCCCCAGGGGCAGAGCACACCCCTCCTCAATCAGCCCCAGCATTTT.

This sequence joins TRBV27 and TRBJ1-6; 8 bases map to TRBD1. Trimming cost V 4 bases and J 4 bases; bases outside gene matches: 9. CDR3 size: 17 residues. Germline V gives CDR1 MNHEY, CDR2 SMNVEV (reference sequence). The CDR3 nucleotides read TGTGCCAGCAGTTCGAGAAACAGGGGGGTTTATAATTCACCCCTCCACTTT. Amino acids: CASSSRNRGVYNSPLHF.

The J gene is TRBJ2-1, the V gene TRBV7-9; 12 nucleotides match TRBD2. Trimming removed 5 bases from V and 7 bases from J; junction bases left unmatched: 12. The V gene's germline CDR1 is SEHNR and CDR2 FQNEAQ (reference sequence). CDR3 length: 17 residues. CDR3: CASSPRLAGEQWNEQFF. CDR3 DNA: TGTGCCAGCAGCCCCAGACTAGCGGGAGAGCAGTGGAATGAGCAGTTCTTC.

V and J are TRBV30 and TRBJ1-2, with 7 bases identical to TRBD1. J was trimmed by 3 bases and V by 3 bases; bases with no gene match: 7. CDR1 is GTSNPN and CDR2 is SVGIG in the germline V gene (reference sequence). The length of the CDR3 is 14 residues. CDR3 region: CAWREFDRDYGYTF. The CDR3 DNA reads TGTGCCTGGAGGGAATTCGACAGGGACTATGGCTACACCTTC.

The V call is TRBV29-1, the J call TRBJ2-5, with TRBD2 as a possible D gene (5 bases). The DNA end is a closer match to TRBJ2-7, so the J assignment may be wrong. Germline V gene sequence: CDR1 SQVTM, CDR2 ANQGSEA. The CDR3 is made up of 13 amino acids. Here the CDR3 reads CSVGRGWSYEQYF. In DNA form, the CDR3 reads TGCAGCGTTGGTCGGGGTTGGTCCTACGAGCAGTACTTC.

This chain links TRBV2 with TRBJ2-1; TRBD2 aligns across 11 bases. The CDR3 is 15 residues long. Germline values: CDR1 SNHLY, CDR2 FYNNEI. V was pared by 8 bases and J by 8 bases, with 11 bases of the junction left unmatched. The CDR3 reads CASSRLAGSGHEQFF. CDR3 in DNA: TGTGCCAGCTCCCGACTAGCGGGGTCAGGGCATGAGCAGTTCTTC.

The table lists this clone with a few counts. The rearrangement joins TRBV6-5 to TRBJ2-1; 10 bases are a match to TRBD2. J gave up 4 bases and V 0 bases, and 3 bases lay outside the gene matches. Looked up from germline, CDR1 is MNHEY and CDR2 is SVGAGI. CDR3 length equals 16 residues. The CDR3 coding sequence is TGTGCCAGCAGTTACTCAGCGACTAGCGGGTACAATGAGCAGTTCTTC. Its protein is CASSYSATSGYNEQFF.

This chain uses TRBV28 with TRBJ1-5, with 9 bases lining up with TRBD1. CDR1 is MDHEN and CDR2 is SYDVKM in the germline V gene. This CDR3 has 13 amino acids. The V gene end was trimmed by 5 bases and the J gene end by 9 bases; junction bases not matched to a gene: 5. CDR3 nucleotides: TGTGCCAGCAGTGGACAGGGGTTCGGGCCCCAGCATTTT. Translated: CASSGQGFGPQHF.

The CDR3 reads CASSYFSGADTQYF. The CDR3 bases are TGTGCCAGCAGTTACTTTTCAGGCGCAGATACGCAGTATTTT. This chain links TRBV6-5 with TRBJ2-3; no clear D gene. The CDR3 runs to 14 residues. Germline lookup yields CDR1 MNHEY and CDR2 SVGAGI. The ends were cut back, 1 base at V and 4 bases at J, with 9 bases in the middle.

The chain recombines TRBV4-1 with TRBJ1-5, with D possibly TRBD1 on 5 matching bases. V dropped 3 bases and J dropped 2 bases, with 17 bases sitting between them. Germline V CDR1 and CDR2: MGHRA, YSYEKL. The CDR3 loop spans 17 amino acids. The CDR3 coding sequence is TGCGCCAGCAGCCAGACACTCCAAGGGGCCGGCAATCAGCCCCAGCATTTT. This encodes CASSQTLQGAGNQPQHF.

This sequence joins TRBV28 and TRBJ2-7; possibly TRBD2 for D (5 bases). Trimming pared 7 bases from V and 1 base from J, leaving 17 bases between. The germline V gene has CDR1 MDHEN and CDR2 SYDVKM. This CDR3 contains 15 residues. CDR3 DNA sequence: TGTGCCAGCACCAGCCGGGGTGGTGAGTCCTACGAGCAGTACTTC. Amino acid sequence: CASTSRGGESYEQYF. The complete variable domain, with remaining parts taken from reference TRBV28 and TRBJ2-7, reads DVKVTQSSRYLVKRTGEKVFLECVQDMDHENMFWYRQDPGLGLRLIYFSYDVKMKEKGDIPEGYSVSREKKERFSLILESASTNQTSMYLCASTSRGGESYEQYFGPGTRLTVT.

This chain uses TRBV7-3 with TRBJ1-5; 9 bases agree with TRBD1. Per the germline V gene, CDR1 is SGHTA and CDR2 is FQGTGA. With V trimmed by 0 bases and J by 4 bases, 1 base remained unmatched. This CDR3 has 15 residues. The CDR3 DNA follows: TGTGCCAGCAGCTTAACCGGGACAGGGAATCAGCCCCAGCATTTT. This translates into CASSLTGTGNQPQHF.

This chain connects TRBV30 to TRBJ2-1; weak D call: TRBD2 (7 bases). The V end lost 0 bases, the J end lost 3 bases, and 9 bases lay between the germline ends. Germline lookup yields CDR1 GTSNPN and CDR2 SVGIG (reference sequence). This CDR3 region has 14 residues. CDR3 sequence (DNA): TGTGCCTGGAGTGTGGGGGGGCTCTACAATGAGCAGTTCTTC. This codes for CAWSVGGLYNEQFF.

The V call is TRBV2, the J call TRBJ2-7, with D possibly TRBD2 on 5 matching bases. Germline V gene data show CDR1 as SNHLY and CDR2 as FYNNEI. The CDR3 consists of 12 residues. V shed 7 bases and J shed 1 base, with 8 bases lying between them. This CDR3 reads CASKGSSYEQYF. The CDR3 coding sequence is TGTGCCAGCAAAGGGAGTTCCTACGAGCAGTACTTC.

To note about this clone: Compared with germline, one end of the junction differs, possibly owing to a read error. The chain has TRBV5-4 and TRBJ1-5; D is unresolved. Per germline, CDR1 SGHNT and CDR2 YYREEE (reference sequence). The CDR3 extends over 15 amino acids. CDR3 nucleotides: TGCGCCAGCAGCCAAGATTTCCGGGAAAATCAGCCCCAGCATTTT. Translating gives CASSQDFRENQPQHF. Using reference TRBV5-4 and TRBJ1-5 for the parts outside the CDR3, the full variable domain is ETGVTQSPTHLIKTRGQQVTLRCSSQSGHNTVSWYQQALGQGPQFIFQYYREEENGRGNFPPRFSGLQFPNYSSELNVNALELDDSALYLCASSQDFRENQPQHFGDGTRLSIL.

The J gene is TRBJ2-7, the V gene TRBV6-5; a possible D gene is TRBD2 (6 bases). This CDR3 has 15 amino acids. From germline, CDR1 is MNHEY and CDR2 SVGAGI. Trimming shortened V by 0 bases and J by 1 base, and 10 bases separated the two germline ends. The CDR3 nucleotides read TGTGCCAGCAGTTACTCGGGGACTTCTTCCTACGAGCAGTACTTC. This encodes CASSYSGTSSYEQYF.

The V gene is TRBV6-1, the J gene TRBJ1-6, with D maybe TRBD1 (5 bases). CDR1 is MNHNS and CDR2 is SASEGT in the germline V gene. Trimming left V 4 bases short and J 10 bases short, with 17 bases between. The CDR3 has 15 residues. This CDR3 is CASSGRDGSLSPLHF. The CDR3 bases are TGTGCCAGCAGTGGCCGGGACGGGAGTTTGTCACCCCTCCACTTT.

The chain carries TRBV6-6 and TRBJ1-2; TRBD1 matches 9 bases. With 0 bases clipped from V and 7 bases from J, the junction kept 6 bases outside the gene matches. Germline V gives CDR1 MNHNY, CDR2 SVGAGI (reference sequence). The CDR3 length is 15 residues. The DNA for the CDR3 is TGTGCCAGCAGTTACTCCAACACAGGGGGCATTGGCTACACCTTC. This translates into CASSYSNTGGIGYTF.